This T cell receptor (beta chain) appears in the sequencing data of a study of blood T cells in healthy people across ages (dated by TCRdb to between 2015 and 2016). In the study overall: In model experiments, template switching captured roughly one uniquely barcoded TCR beta cDNA molecule for every two T cells. The study measured age-related changes in TCR beta repertoire diversity using deep sequencing normalized with unique cDNA molecular identifiers. The donors were divided into four age groups: young (average approximately 17 years), middle-aged (approximately 42), aged (approximately 62) and long-lived (about 80). To avoid experimental bias, donors of different ages were randomly spread across the sequencing lanes. Using the same blood draw, the study looked at two additional independent replicas of 1 million unique cDNA reads for two donors, one aged 18 to 29 and the other aged 80 or older.

Donors were roughly 40 systemically healthy Caucasian individuals from Russia aged 6 to 90 years. Each donor gave around 9.5 milliliters of peripheral blood, collected into EDTA-treated Vacutainer tubes. Ficoll-Paque density-gradient centrifugation was used to isolate PBMCs, with at least 6 million per sample. Trizol reagent was used to extract total RNA from PBMCs, with at least 5.5 micrograms per sample. Naive CD45RAhigh/CD27high T cell percentages were measured by flow cytometry on a PBMC aliquot from every donor. From the cysteine through the phenylalanine, the CDR3 covers 15 amino acids. Only the CDR3 portion is preserved as DNA: 45 bases, with reading frame beginning at the first base. The trim is 5 bases for V and 3 bases for J, with a gap of 17 bases between the germline ends. The germline V gene (reference sequence) supplies CDR1 LNHNV and CDR2 YYDKDF. The protocol used for the library was 5' RACE. The listed sequencing device is Illumina HiSeq 2500. A second about 7 to 11 cycle PCR used a sample-barcoded 5' primer and a J-beta primer mix. A unique molecular identifier was introduced onto each TCR beta cDNA molecule by a template-switch 5' adaptor carrying 12 random nucleotides. Each sample yielded at least 2.5 million CDR3-containing paired-end reads. The Mint cDNA synthesis kit, primed by a TRBC-specific oligonucleotide, was used to synthesize first-strand cDNA from all RNA. Following uracil-DNA glycosylase treatment, a first 18-cycle PCR with universal primers M1SS and BC2_uni_R was performed on all cDNA. Regarding the original processing steps: Each sample was normalized by randomly selecting 1 million high-quality reads, each carrying a distinct molecular identifier. Reads with shared molecular identifiers were discarded instead of being binned into consensus sequences. CDR3 identification, clonotype clustering and error correction used MiTCR with a Q25 quality threshold and the strictest error-elimination algorithm. A nonparametric unseen species model with Euler transformation was used to estimate lower-bound total TCR beta diversity. TCRdb reprocessing: public reads trimmed at Q25 with fastp, clones called with MiXCR, in-frame beta chains kept. When rows share a CDR3 protein, they turn into one entry using the most common DNA and genes. The V and J calls and clone size come from TCRdb's table, not from the authors' own analysis. Present in this sample are some 860,000 distinct CDR3 sequences, about 61% of which were seen just once. Around a quarter of the sample is held by the ten biggest clonotypes.

Summary of the overall study and its limitations: The percentage of naive T cells measured by flow cytometry correlated strongly with observed TCR beta diversity. Bulk unsorted PBMC profiling prevented conclusive comparison of naive and antigen-experienced compartments. Observed TCR beta diversity per million T cells fell roughly linearly with age, and a significant reduction was already apparent by age roughly 40. The CMV infection status of donors was not known, potentially confounding age-related changes in expanded clonotypes. Estimates of total diversity based on one million sequenced T cells were regarded as lower bounds and as underestimates. Compared with the aged group, more naive CD4+ T cells, fewer expanded clones and increased TCR diversity were shown by the long-lived group, suggesting age selection.

About this clonotype itself: This clone's antigen is unknown. No per-base quality is available; no much larger clone lies one base away.

Sequencing was done on a sample of blood. This receptor chain uses TRBV15 and TRBJ2-7; a tentative D match to TRBD1 spans 6 bases. This TCR was sampled from a man between 40 and 49 years old in good health. Here is the DNA: TGTGCCACCAGCGGCCAACTGGACAGCTTCTACGAGCAGTACTTC. It specifies CATSGQLDSFYEQYF.